The table lists the clone carrying this T cell receptor beta chain with many counts. What was sequenced were expressed TCRB transcripts, since all of the isolated RNA had been reverse transcribed. Sequenced naive, central memory and regulatory T cell samples produced an average of around 3.5 million reads. Generated by immunoSEQ multiplex PCR, the TCRdb table keeps only in-frame clones and is missing some. The profile covers about 130,000 clones, with 9.2% appearing a single time and 0.6% to 0.8% taken by the ten largest. The data are from a study of beta chain features in type 1 diabetes. The V gene end was trimmed by 5 bases and the J gene end by 8 bases; junction bases not matched to a gene: 15. The CDR3 sequence is 17 residues long. Germline loops: CDR1 SGHAT, CDR2 FQNNGV. It was via CD45RO/CCR7/CD25/CD127/CD95/CD27 that CD4+ naive, central memory, regulatory and stem cell-like memory cells were sorted.

Sample: central memory CD4+ T cells from blood. The chain employs TRBV11-2 and TRBJ2-1; 10 positions agree with TRBD2. This TCR came from a man between 18 and 29 years old in good health. The CDR3 loop reads CASSRGLAVPFVDEQFF. The CDR3 region has the DNA TGTGCCAGCAGCCGTGGACTAGCGGTGCCTTTCGTGGATGAGCAGTTCTTC.